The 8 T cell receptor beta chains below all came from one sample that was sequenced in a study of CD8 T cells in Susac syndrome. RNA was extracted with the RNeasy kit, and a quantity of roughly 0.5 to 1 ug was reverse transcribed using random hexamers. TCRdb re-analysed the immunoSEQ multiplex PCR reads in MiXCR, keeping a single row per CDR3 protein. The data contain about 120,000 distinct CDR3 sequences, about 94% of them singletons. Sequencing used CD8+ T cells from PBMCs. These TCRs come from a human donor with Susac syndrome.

The CDR3 DNA follows: TGTGCCAGCAGCGTAGGAGCGGGGGCGGCAGATACGCAGTATTTT. Translation: CASSVGAGAADTQYF. The rearrangement joins TRBV9 to TRBJ2-3; 8 bases fit TRBD2. The CDR3 consists of 15 residues. Looked up from germline, CDR1 is SGDLS and CDR2 is YYNGEE. V shed 0 bases and J 4 bases; nucleotides not matched to a gene: 4.

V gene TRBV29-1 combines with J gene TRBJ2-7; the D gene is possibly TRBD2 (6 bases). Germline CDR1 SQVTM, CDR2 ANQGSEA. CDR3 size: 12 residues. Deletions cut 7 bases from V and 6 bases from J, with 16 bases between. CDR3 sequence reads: CSAVGGGAEQYF. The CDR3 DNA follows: TGCAGCGCCGTCGGGGGTGGGGCCGAGCAGTACTTC.

CDR3 nucleotides: TGTGCCAGCAGCCAAGAAGGTTCTGTGGGACCACTCACAGATACGCAGTATTTT. Translating gives CASSQEGSVGPLTDTQYF. This rearrangement joins TRBV3-1 to TRBJ2-3; D possibly matches TRBD1 or TRBD2 (5 bases each). Trimming removed 0 bases at V and 2 bases at J, with 18 bases between. CDR3 length: 18 residues. The germline V gene has CDR1 LGHDT and CDR2 YNNKEL (reference sequence).

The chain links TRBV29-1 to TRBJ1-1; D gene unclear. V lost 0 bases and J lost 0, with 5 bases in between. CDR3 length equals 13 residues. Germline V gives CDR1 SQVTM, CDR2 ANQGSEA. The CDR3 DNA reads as TGCAGCGTTGAAGACGGCATGAACACTGAAGCTTTCTTT. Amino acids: CSVEDGMNTEAFF.

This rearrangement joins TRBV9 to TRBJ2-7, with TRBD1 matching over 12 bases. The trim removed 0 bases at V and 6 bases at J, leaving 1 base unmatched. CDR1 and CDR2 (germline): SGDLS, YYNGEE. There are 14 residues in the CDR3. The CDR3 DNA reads TGTGCCAGCAGCGTAGGGGGACAGGGGGCCGAGCAGTACTTC. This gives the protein CASSVGGQGAEQYF.

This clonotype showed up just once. The CDR3 nucleotides are TGTGCCAGCAGCCTACTCCAGGGTGCCACTGAAGCTTTCTTT. Translated: CASSLLQGATEAFF. The rearrangement links TRBV7-8 to TRBJ1-1; a possible D gene is TRBD1 (5 bases). From germline, CDR1 is SGHVS and CDR2 FQNEAQ. V shed 5 bases and J shed 4 bases, with 14 bases lying between them. The CDR3 has 14 amino acids.

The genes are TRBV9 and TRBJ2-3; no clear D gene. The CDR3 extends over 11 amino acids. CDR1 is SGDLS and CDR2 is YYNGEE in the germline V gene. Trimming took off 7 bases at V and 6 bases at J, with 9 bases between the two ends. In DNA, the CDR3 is TGTGCCAGCGGACCATCTGATACGCAGTATTTT. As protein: CASGPSDTQYF. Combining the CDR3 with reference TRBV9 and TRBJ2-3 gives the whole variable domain DSGVTQTPKHLITATGQRVTLRCSPRSGDLSVYWYQQSLDQGLQFLIQYYNGEERAKGNILERFSAQQFPDLHSELNLSSLELGDSALYFCASGPSDTQYFGPGTRLTVL.

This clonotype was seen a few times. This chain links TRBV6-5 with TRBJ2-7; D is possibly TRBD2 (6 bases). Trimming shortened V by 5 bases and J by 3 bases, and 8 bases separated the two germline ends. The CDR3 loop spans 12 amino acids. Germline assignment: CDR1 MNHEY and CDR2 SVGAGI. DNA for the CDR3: TGTGCCAGCAGTGGGGGGAGCTACGAGCAGTACTTC. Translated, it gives CASSGGSYEQYF.